The 31 T cell receptor beta chains listed next were all sequenced from one sample in a study of OX40 agonist ivuxolimab in advanced cancers. Sequenced by immunoSEQ multiplex PCR; TCRdb stores in-frame clones only, minus some. The repertoire consists of 60,000 to 100,000 clones, with around 87% occurring once and the leading ten covering nearly 0.55%. This material consisted of CD4+ or CD8+ T cells sorted from blood, taken in a trial of the OX40 agonist ivuxolimab. These receptors came from an adult with an advanced solid tumor such as melanoma, head and neck, liver or kidney cancer.

This sequence joins TRBV7-2 and TRBJ1-1; unclear D gene. The germline V and J ends were trimmed by 7 bases and 3 bases, with 12 bases remaining between them. This CDR3 contains 13 residues. Germline CDR1 is SGHTA and CDR2 is FQGNSA. CDR3 bases: TGTGCCAGCACCGCAGAGCCTTACACTGAAGCTTTCTTT. This sequence encodes CASTAEPYTEAFF.

The J gene is TRBJ2-2, the V gene TRBV5-1; TRBD2 agrees at 13 bases. CDR1 SGHRS and CDR2 YFSETQ come from the germline V gene. This CDR3 is 14 amino acids long. J gave up 5 bases and V 6 bases, and 1 base lay outside the gene matches. The CDR3 bases are TGCGCCAGCAAGACTAGCGGGGGGACCGGGGAGCTGTTTTTT. Encoded protein: CASKTSGGTGELFF.

The chain carries TRBV15 and TRBJ2-2; D gene ambiguous. Germline loops: CDR1 LNHNV, CDR2 YYDKDF (reference sequence). The V and J ends lost 1 base and 5 bases respectively, with 5 bases between them. The CDR3 runs to 13 residues. CDR3 sequence reads: CATSRGGTGELFF. As DNA, the CDR3 is TGTGCCACCAGCAGAGGGGGTACCGGGGAGCTGTTTTTT.

This clone has a handful of counts. This chain connects TRBV11-3 to TRBJ2-1; D ambiguous. V shed 5 bases and J shed 5 bases, with 10 bases lying between them. Per the germline V gene, CDR1 is SGHNT and CDR2 is YENEEA. The CDR3 is made up of 13 amino acids. The CDR3 coding sequence is TGTGCCAGCAGCCCGACGGCGAACAATGAGCAGTTCTTC. Amino acid sequence: CASSPTANNEQFF.

This chain links TRBV9 with TRBJ1-3; D is unclear. Germline CDR1 is SGDLS and CDR2 is YYNGEE. CDR3 size: 18 residues. V was pared by 0 bases and J by 0 bases, with 16 bases between. CDR3 in amino acids: CASSVGSSGLFSGNTIYF. Here the CDR3 DNA reads TGTGCCAGCAGCGTAGGTTCGTCCGGACTATTCTCTGGAAACACCATATATTTT.

The V gene is TRBV5-8, the J gene TRBJ2-7; the match to TRBD2 covers 14 bases. CDR3 length: 19 amino acids. V shed 0 bases and J 2 bases; nucleotides not matched to a gene: 10. Germline V gene sequence: CDR1 SGHTS, CDR2 YDEGEE. CDR3 loop: CASSLEFGTSGSPPYEQYF. CDR3 DNA sequence: TGTGCCAGCAGCTTGGAGTTTGGGACTAGCGGGAGTCCACCCTACGAGCAGTACTTC.

The chain recombines TRBV25-1 with TRBJ2-1, with 9 bases identical to TRBD2. Looked up from germline, CDR1 is MGHDK and CDR2 is SYGVNS. J lost 4 bases, V lost 4 bases, and 8 bases had no gene match. The CDR3 spans 16 residues. The CDR3 protein is CASSGLSGSSYNEQFF. Here the CDR3 DNA reads TGTGCCAGCAGTGGGCTTAGCGGGAGCTCGTACAATGAGCAGTTCTTC.

CDR3 amino acids: CASTPDPTDTQYF. CDR3 DNA sequence: TGTGCCAGCACCCCGGACCCCACAGATACGCAGTATTTT. The gene calls are TRBV6-1 and TRBJ2-3; D is unclear. Deletions cut 7 bases from V and 2 bases from J, with 10 bases between. The CDR3 has 13 residues. Germline lookup yields CDR1 MNHNS and CDR2 SASEGT.

The chain has TRBV5-1 and TRBJ2-2; D possibly corresponds to TRBD1 (6 bases). V lost 2 bases and J lost 0, with 8 bases in between. Germline CDR1 and CDR2: SGHRS and YFSETQ. The CDR3 consists of 15 residues. CDR3 residues: CASSFAGANTGELFF. The DNA for the CDR3 is TGCGCCAGCAGCTTCGCAGGGGCGAACACCGGGGAGCTGTTTTTT.

The V and J genes are TRBV4-3 and TRBJ1-2; tentatively, D is TRBD1 (5 bases). The V end was cut by 1 base, the J end by 8 bases, with 17 bases between. CDR1 and CDR2 from the germline V gene are LGHNA and YSLEER. The CDR3 has 15 amino acids. This chain's CDR3 is CASSQVGTDALGYTF. The CDR3 DNA follows: TGCGCCAGCAGCCAAGTAGGGACGGATGCTCTCGGCTACACCTTC.

This clone was detected once. The chain recombines TRBV5-1 with TRBJ2-2; 11 nucleotides agree with TRBD1. The CDR3 is 18 residues long. With V trimmed by 0 bases and J by 1 base, 5 bases remained unmatched. Germline values: CDR1 SGHRS, CDR2 YFSETQ. CDR3 in amino acids: CASSLGGQGAWNTGELFF. Written as DNA, the CDR3 is TGCGCCAGCAGCTTGGGTGGACAGGGGGCATGGAACACCGGGGAGCTGTTTTTT.

This chain connects TRBV11-2 to TRBJ2-7; D is tentatively TRBD1 or TRBD2 (6 bases each). Germline V gene data show CDR1 as SGHAT and CDR2 as FQNNGV. There are 15 residues in the CDR3. V lost 1 base and J 3 bases, leaving 13 bases between the germline ends. The CDR3 coding sequence is TGTGCCAGCAGCTTAGTGGTGGGGGGCCTCTACGAGCAGTACTTC. Residues: CASSLVVGGLYEQYF.

The chain has TRBV5-4 and TRBJ1-1; possible D gene TRBD1, 6 bases. Germline assignment: CDR1 SGHNT and CDR2 YYREEE (reference sequence). The V end lost 4 bases, the J end lost 2 bases, and 9 bases lay between the germline ends. CDR3 length: 13 amino acids. The CDR3 nucleotides read TGTGCCAGCAGCGTGGACAGAAACACTGAAGCTTTCTTT. It encodes CASSVDRNTEAFF. The whole variable domain, filled in from reference TRBV5-4 and TRBJ1-1, reads ETGVTQSPTHLIKTRGQQVTLRCSSQSGHNTVSWYQQALGQGPQFIFQYYREEENGRGNFPPRFSGLQFPNYSSELNVNALELDDSALYLCASSVDRNTEAFFGQGTRLTVV.

There are a few counts of this clone. The V and J genes are TRBV30 and TRBJ1-1; no definite D call. Per germline, CDR1 GTSNPN and CDR2 SVGIG (reference sequence). The CDR3 is 14 amino acids. V was trimmed by 0 bases and J by 0 bases, leaving 8 bases between them. The CDR3 reads CAWSVRRMNTEAFF. The CDR3 DNA sequence: TGTGCCTGGAGTGTACGGCGGATGAACACTGAAGCTTTCTTT.

The chain joins TRBV7-2 to TRBJ2-1; D is undetermined. Germline assignment: CDR1 SGHTA and CDR2 FQGNSA. The CDR3 has 10 amino acids. V lost 8 bases and J 5 bases, leaving 4 bases between the germline ends. In nucleotides, the CDR3 is TGTGCCAGCGGCGACAATGAGCAGTTCTTC. It yields the protein CASGDNEQFF.

This chain links TRBV7-8 with TRBJ1-1; 7 positions agree with TRBD1. The J segment lost 1 base and the V segment lost 4 bases, leaving 15 bases of the junction unmatched. This CDR3 spans 18 amino acids. CDR1 is SGHVS and CDR2 is FQNEAQ in the germline V gene. CDR3 sequence reads: CASSYLVGQVSANTEAFF. Written as DNA, the CDR3 is TGTGCCAGCAGCTACCTAGTCGGACAGGTCTCCGCGAACACTGAAGCTTTCTTT.

The table lists this clone with a count of one. The genes are TRBV2 and TRBJ2-3; weak D call: TRBD2 (6 bases). Germline assignment: CDR1 SNHLY and CDR2 FYNNEI. V was cut by 3 bases and J by 5 bases, with 24 bases left in between. The CDR3 contains 18 residues. CDR3 coding DNA: TGTGCCAGCAGTGATGAGGGACTCTCAAGGGAGGCACAAGATACGCAGTATTTT. This translates into CASSDEGLSREAQDTQYF.

This chain links TRBV30 with TRBJ2-3, with 8 positions matching TRBD2. The germline V gene has CDR1 GTSNPN and CDR2 SVGIG (reference sequence). This CDR3 is built from 14 residues. The CDR3 DNA reads TGTGCGGGCGGGGGGCTAGCCGAAACAGATACGCAGTATTTT. This translates into CAGGGLAETDTQYF.

This clone has a handful of counts. This rearrangement joins TRBV19 to TRBJ1-2; D call uncertain. The CDR3 is made up of 14 amino acids. The V end was cut by 3 bases, the J end by 8 bases, with 16 bases between. The germline V gene has CDR1 LNHDA and CDR2 SQIVND (reference sequence). CDR3 bases: TGTGCCAGTAGTATTGGTCTCCACAGCGACGGCTACACCTTC. Translating it yields CASSIGLHSDGYTF.

This chain uses TRBV11-2 with TRBJ2-3; TRBD2 matches 7 bases. This CDR3 has 15 amino acids. Germline V gives CDR1 SGHAT, CDR2 FQNNGV. V lost 2 bases to trimming and J lost 1 base; unmatched junction nucleotides: 3. The CDR3 region is CASSLRLAGTDTQYF. The CDR3 nucleotides are TGTGCCAGCAGCTTACGACTAGCTGGCACAGATACGCAGTATTTT.

A few counts support this clone. CDR3 amino acids: CASRHSGTSRVYEQYF. In nucleotides, the CDR3 is TGTGCCAGCAGACACTCCGGGACTAGCAGGGTCTACGAGCAGTACTTC. The V gene is TRBV21-1, the J gene TRBJ2-7; the table's D call of TRBD2 was not tested on the DNA. TRBV21-1 is described as a pseudogene. This CDR3 region has 16 residues.

The rearrangement uses TRBV4-3 and TRBJ2-3; 9 nucleotides line up with TRBD1. Germline V gene lookup returns CDR1 LGHNA and CDR2 YSLEER. J was trimmed by 4 bases and V by 4 bases; bases with no gene match: 12. The CDR3 is 17 residues long. The CDR3 region is CASSRTQGARYADTQYF. CDR3 nucleotide sequence: TGCGCCAGCAGCCGCACACAGGGGGCGCGCTATGCAGATACGCAGTATTTT.

V is TRBV30 and J is TRBJ1-3; 7 bases are a match to TRBD1. V trimming: 5 bases; J trimming: 4 bases; junction bases outside the gene matches: 8. The CDR3 length is 14 residues. CDR1 is GTSNPN, CDR2 SVGIG, per germline (reference sequence). CDR3: CAWSSGGDGNTIYF. CDR3 in DNA: TGTGCCTGGTCCTCAGGGGGGGACGGAAACACCATATATTTT. Full variable domain (outside the CDR3, taken from reference TRBV30 and TRBJ1-3): SQTIHQWPATLVQPVGSPLSLECTVEGTSNPNLYWYRQAAGRGLQLLFYSVGIGQISSEVPQNLSASRPQDRQFILSSKKLLLSDSGFYLCAWSSGGDGNTIYFGEGSWLTVV.

The gene calls are TRBV5-1 and TRBJ2-3; tentative D call: TRBD1 (5 bases). In germline, CDR1 is SGHRS, CDR2 YFSETQ. The CDR3 totals 15 residues. The V and J ends lost 0 bases and 1 base respectively, with 9 bases between them. CDR3 DNA sequence: TGCGCCAGCAGCTTGGCAGGGATAGGCACAGATACGCAGTATTTT. It translates to CASSLAGIGTDTQYF.

The genes are TRBV7-2 and TRBJ2-5; tentatively, D is TRBD2 (6 bases). This CDR3 spans 15 amino acids. Germline V gene data show CDR1 as SGHTA and CDR2 as FQGNSA. V was clipped by 1 base and J by 3 bases, with 12 bases between them. The CDR3 here is CASSLEWRAEETQYF. CDR3 sequence (DNA): TGTGCCAGCAGCTTAGAGTGGAGGGCTGAAGAGACCCAGTACTTC. The complete variable domain, with remaining parts taken from reference TRBV7-2 and TRBJ2-5, reads GAGVSQSPSNKVTEKGKDVELRCDPISGHTALYWYRQSLGQGLEFLIYFQGNSAPDKSGLPSDRFSAERTGGSVSTLTIQRTQQEDSAVYLCASSLEWRAEETQYFGPGTRLLVL.

The rearrangement links TRBV5-4 to TRBJ1-2; D is possibly TRBD1 (5 bases). The CDR3 is 15 amino acids. Trimming stripped 4 bases from V and 3 bases from J, with 16 bases between. Germline V gene data show CDR1 as SGHNT and CDR2 as YYREEE (reference sequence). CDR3 amino acids: CASSIQGGGYYGYTF. CDR3 bases: TGTGCCAGCAGCATCCAAGGCGGGGGATACTATGGCTACACCTTC.

The V and J genes are TRBV27 and TRBJ2-6; D not certain. V was cut by 6 bases and J by 2 bases, with 11 bases left in between. Germline V gene data show CDR1 as MNHEY and CDR2 as SMNVEV (reference sequence). The CDR3 runs 15 residues. As DNA, the CDR3 is TGTGCCAGCAGATGGGCTGTGGCTGGGGCCAACGTCCTGACTTTC. Its protein is CASRWAVAGANVLTF. The complete variable domain, with remaining parts taken from reference TRBV27 and TRBJ2-6, reads EAQVTQNPRYLITVTGKKLTVTCSQNMNHEYMSWYRQDPGLGLRQIYYSMNVEVTDKGDVPEGYKVSRKEKRNFPLILESPSPNQTSLYFCASRWAVAGANVLTFGAGSRLTVL.

The count of this clone is one. The rearrangement joins TRBV28 to TRBJ1-3; 10 bases are a match to TRBD1. With 5 bases clipped from V and 5 bases from J, the junction kept 12 bases outside the gene matches. The CDR3 contains 17 residues. Germline lookup yields CDR1 MDHEN and CDR2 SYDVKM. The CDR3 sequence: CASSPPMGQGSRNTIYF. DNA of the CDR3: TGTGCCAGCAGTCCCCCGATGGGACAGGGGTCAAGAAACACCATATATTTT.

J is TRBJ2-5 and V is TRBV19, with TRBD2 matching over 9 bases. CDR3 length: 14 amino acids. The ends lost 8 bases at V and 1 base at J; junction bases unmatched: 5. CDR1 and CDR2 from the germline V gene are LNHDA and SQIVND (reference sequence). The CDR3 reads CASYERGVQETQYF. CDR3 sequence (DNA): TGTGCCAGTTATGAGCGGGGGGTCCAAGAGACCCAGTACTTC.

V and J are TRBV5-1 and TRBJ1-3, with D unclear. The V and J ends lost 5 bases and 0 bases respectively, with 9 bases between them. This CDR3 is 14 amino acids long. Germline V gene data show CDR1 as SGHRS and CDR2 as YFSETQ. Written as DNA, the CDR3 is TGCGCCAGCAGTAATACCGCCTCTGGAAACACCATATATTTT. It specifies CASSNTASGNTIYF. Full variable domain (outside the CDR3, taken from reference TRBV5-1 and TRBJ1-3): KAGVTQTPRYLIKTRGQQVTLSCSPISGHRSVSWYQQTPGQGLQFLFEYFSETQRNKGNFPGRFSGRQFSNSRSEMNVSTLELGDSALYLCASSNTASGNTIYFGEGSWLTVV.

The rearrangement uses TRBV11-2 and TRBJ2-7; D possibly corresponds to TRBD2 (5 bases). This CDR3 region has 12 residues. CDR1 is SGHAT, CDR2 FQNNGV, per germline. Trimming shortened V by 5 bases and J by 0 bases, and 5 bases separated the two germline ends. The CDR3 DNA follows: TGTGCCAGCAGCCGGGACTCCTACGAGCAGTACTTC. Its translation: CASSRDSYEQYF. The variable domain in full, with the rest retrieved from reference TRBV11-2 and TRBJ2-7, is EAGVAQSPRYKIIEKRQSVAFWCNPISGHATLYWYQQILGQGPKLLIQFQNNGVVDDSQLPKDRFSAERLKGVDSTLKIQPAKLEDSAVYLCASSRDSYEQYFGPGTRLTVT.